Shown below are 10 T cell receptor beta chains from a single sample sequenced in a study of T-cell reconstitution after alpha-beta-depleted transplantation in children. The TCRbeta library incorporated unique molecular identifiers. TCRdb redid the calling of the PCR reads with MiXCR, one entry per CDR3 protein. This sample has approximately 490,000 distinct CDR3 sequences, with 10% found just once. Sequenced material: PBMCs, taken before TCRalphabeta/CD19-depleted stem cell transplant. The source of these receptors is a child younger than 10 with inherited bone marrow failure, due to receive a stem cell transplant.

This clonotype showed up many times. The J gene is TRBJ2-7, the V gene TRBV28; 8 bases align to TRBD1. This CDR3 is built from 15 residues. V lost 2 bases and J lost 5; bases outside the gene matches: 8. From germline, CDR1 is MDHEN and CDR2 SYDVKM. The CDR3 spells CASSLVGQGIDEQYF. In DNA form, the CDR3 reads TGTGCCAGCAGTTTAGTTGGACAGGGAATCGACGAGCAGTACTTC.

This clonotype was detected ten times or more. The rearrangement joins TRBV20-1 to TRBJ2-3; 9 positions agree with TRBD2. J gave up 2 bases and V 8 bases, and 11 bases lay outside the gene matches. The CDR3 runs 15 residues. The germline V gene encodes CDR1 DFQATT and CDR2 SNEGSKA (reference sequence). In DNA, the CDR3 is TGCAGTAGCAGCGGGAGGAAACATGTCACAGATACGCAGTATTTT. This translates into CSSSGRKHVTDTQYF.

Many counts were recorded for this clonotype. The chain employs TRBV12-3 or TRBV12-4 and TRBJ1-2; 7 bases align to TRBD1. CDR3 length: 12 amino acids. With 9 bases clipped from V and 6 bases from J, the junction kept 7 bases outside the gene matches. The CDR3 sequence is CASARGGNGYTF. The CDR3 DNA follows: TGTGCCAGTGCCCGAGGGGGCAATGGCTACACCTTC.

This clonotype appeared many times. The chain has TRBV29-1 and TRBJ1-5; no clear D gene. This CDR3 is built from 12 residues. V dropped 6 bases and J dropped 5 bases, with 11 bases sitting between them. Germline-derived CDR1 and CDR2 are SQVTM and ANQGSEA. The CDR3 reads CSVGYTDQPQHF. CDR3 sequence (DNA): TGCAGCGTGGGGTATACCGATCAGCCCCAGCATTTT.

The chain recombines TRBV18 with TRBJ2-7; D is ambiguous. The CDR3 extends over 13 amino acids. Germline V CDR1 and CDR2: KGHSH, LQKENI. V lost 0 bases to trimming and J lost 7 bases, with 10 bases between them. The CDR3, as DNA: TGTGCCAGCTCACCACCCCAGACGAGGGAGCAGTACTTC. Translating gives CASSPPQTREQYF.

In its sample, this clonotype was seen many times. V gene TRBV4-2 combines with J gene TRBJ2-3; D may match TRBD1 or TRBD2 (8 bases each). V gave up 6 bases and J gave up 8 bases, with 21 bases separating them. This CDR3 has 15 amino acids. Looked up from germline, CDR1 is LGHNA and CDR2 is YNFKEQ. The CDR3 spells CASRHDQGAGGTQYF. CDR3 coding DNA: TGTGCCAGCAGACACGATCAGGGGGCGGGGGGTACGCAGTATTTT.

The V call is TRBV5-4, the J call TRBJ2-5; 7 nucleotides align to TRBD1. This CDR3 is 16 amino acids long. Unmatched junction bases numbered 9, after V lost 0 bases and J lost 4 bases. The germline CDR1 and CDR2 sequences are SGHNT and YYREEE (reference sequence). This chain's CDR3 is CASSLVSRQGRETQYF. The CDR3 region has the DNA TGTGCCAGCAGCTTGGTGAGCCGACAGGGTAGAGAGACCCAGTACTTC.

A note on this clonotype: This may be a read error, as it is one base from a much larger clone. This chain joins TRBV29-1 and TRBJ1-1; D not certain. This CDR3 is 11 amino acids long. Germline-derived CDR1 and CDR2 are SQVTM and ANQGSEA. The V and J ends lost 5 bases and 6 bases respectively, with 10 bases between them. This chain's CDR3 is CSVKGGPEAFF. The CDR3, as DNA: TGCAGCGTTAAAGGAGGACCTGAAGCTTTCTTT.

This clonotype was counted ten times or more. The V and J genes are TRBV6-6 and TRBJ1-4; the D is unclear. The CDR3 spans 13 residues. Trimming pared 6 bases from V and 0 bases from J, leaving 5 bases between. Germline V gene lookup returns CDR1 MNHNY and CDR2 SVGAGI (reference sequence). The CDR3 nucleotides read TGTGCCAGCAGGGTTGCAACTAATGAAAAACTGTTTTTT. Encoded protein: CASRVATNEKLFF.

This clonotype was detected ten times or more. The chain recombines TRBV4-3 with TRBJ2-7, with D tentatively TRBD2 (5 bases). The germline V gene has CDR1 LGHNA and CDR2 YSLEER. This CDR3 spans 15 amino acids. Trimming took 1 base from V and 2 from J, leaving 12 bases between them. The CDR3 nucleotides are TGCGCCAGCAGCCAAGCAGCTGGGAGCACCTACGAGCAGTACTTC. Residues: CASSQAAGSTYEQYF.